Here is one T cell receptor beta chain with its context. Its antigen is still unknown. Profiling relied on immunoSEQ multiplex PCR, and the TCRdb table lists in-frame clones only, not all of them. The repertoire has 95,000 to 100,000 clones, 86% of them found once; the top ten carry over 1.2%. The data were taken from a study of T cell responses to AZD1222 COVID-19 vaccine. Study-level findings and limits: Baseline serostatus was positive in only a handful of AZD1222 recipients. In all cases, repertoires were sampled only after the peak T cell response. Donors were mostly white British, more females; clonal diversity possibly underestimated.

Germline values: CDR1 SGHAT, CDR2 FQNNGV. This CDR3 has 12 amino acids. V dropped 5 bases and J dropped 4 bases, with 8 bases sitting between them. The material was peripheral blood, obtained on day 0 of AZD1222 vaccination. This chain uses TRBV11-2 with TRBJ1-2, with no clear D. The receptor was derived from an adult in good health. This chain's CDR3 is CASSEEGYGYTF. DNA for the CDR3: TGTGCCAGCAGCGAAGAGGGCTATGGCTACACCTTC.